This entry lists 6 T cell receptor beta chains sequenced from one sample in a study of chemoradiotherapy in HPV16-positive cancers. Profiling relied on immunoSEQ multiplex PCR, and the TCRdb table lists in-frame clones only, not all of them. The sample yields 12,000 or so clones, 80% to 90% seen once. The specimen was blood, collected from a patient who underwent chemoradiotherapy. These receptors came from a human donor with HPV-associated anogenital cancer.

The CDR3 DNA follows: TGCGCCATCCGGCAGGGGGGGGAAAATGAAAAACTGTTTTTT. Its protein is CAIRQGGENEKLFF. V gene TRBV10-1 combines with J gene TRBJ1-4, with TRBD1 matching 7 bases. V was pared by 10 bases and J by 5 bases, with 10 bases of the junction left unmatched. Germline loops: CDR1 WNHNN, CDR2 SYGVQD (reference sequence). The CDR3 extends over 14 amino acids.

The chain couples TRBV30 to TRBJ2-2; no reliable D call. The ends were cut back, 2 bases at V and 5 bases at J, with 6 bases in the middle. The CDR3 length is 12 residues. Germline V gene sequence: CDR1 GTSNPN, CDR2 SVGIG (reference sequence). CDR3 in amino acids: CAWSPRTGELFF. CDR3 nucleotide sequence: TGTGCCTGGAGTCCTCGAACCGGGGAGCTGTTTTTT. Looking up the rest from reference TRBV30 and TRBJ2-2 gives the full variable domain: SQTIHQWPATLVQPVGSPLSLECTVEGTSNPNLYWYRQAAGRGLQLLFYSVGIGQISSEVPQNLSASRPQDRQFILSSKKLLLSDSGFYLCAWSPRTGELFFGEGSRLTVL.

On this clone: This sample includes further DNA sequences coding for the same CDR3. The V call is TRBV5-6, the J call TRBJ1-1; D is unclear. Trimming removed 2 bases at V and 4 bases at J, with 6 bases between. The CDR3 contains 12 residues. Germline V lookup: CDR1 SGHDT, CDR2 YYEEEE. CDR3 DNA: TGTGCCAGCAGCTTACGTGGCACTGAAGCTTTCTTT. Amino acids: CASSLRGTEAFF.

This clone was found a few times. The rearrangement joins TRBV28 to TRBJ1-2, with D uncertain. With 1 base removed from V and 8 bases from J, the gap between germline ends came to 17 bases. CDR3 size: 15 residues. Per the germline V gene, CDR1 is MDHEN and CDR2 is SYDVKM. CDR3 DNA: TGTGCCAGCAGTTTATACCCATCCTCAACCGAGGGCTACACCTTC. Encoded protein: CASSLYPSSTEGYTF.

The rearrangement links TRBV11-2 to TRBJ2-3; D possibly matches TRBD1 or TRBD2 (5 bases each). Germline V gene lookup returns CDR1 SGHAT and CDR2 FQNNGV. This CDR3 comprises 13 residues. V lost 2 bases to trimming and J lost 7 bases, with 10 bases between them. CDR3 loop: CASSLTGTHTQYF. For the CDR3, the DNA is TGTGCCAGCAGCTTAACGGGGACCCATACGCAGTATTTT.

The chain links TRBV25-1 to TRBJ2-7; maybe TRBD2 (5 bases). From germline, CDR1 is MGHDK and CDR2 SYGVNS. The V end lost 2 bases, the J end lost 13 bases, and 9 bases lay between the germline ends. The CDR3 totals 10 residues. The CDR3: CASSERGLYF. The CDR3 DNA reads as TGTGCCAGCAGTGAACGGGGTCTTTACTTC.